This record concerns one T cell receptor (beta chain) sequence. What it binds is not known. The data stem from a study of siplizumab effects on memory and regulatory T cells. Germline values: CDR1 LNHDA, CDR2 SQIVND (reference sequence). The CDR3 is 15 amino acids. V was clipped by 5 bases and J by 4 bases, with 17 bases between them. Measured with immunoSEQ multiplex PCR; TCRdb has only the in-frame clones, and not every one. Among roughly 100,000 clones listed, under 95% were seen once. Regarding the study as a whole: Memory cells seemed less diverse than naive T cells, which seemed major alloresponse contributors.

The receptor comes from a human donor in good health. The genes are TRBV19 and TRBJ1-2; the D is unclear. The sample was CD4+ T cells sorted from blood. CDR3 residues: CASSSRSPEGYGYTF. The CDR3 DNA reads as TGTGCCAGTAGTTCGCGGTCTCCAGAGGGCTATGGCTACACCTTC.